This T cell receptor beta chain emerged from a study of T cell clones after liver transplantation. Looking at the study overall: Liver transplant recipients had immunosuppression withdrawal attempted within 2 years. Patients counted as tolerant after at least one year off all immunosuppression, enzymes not exceeding twice normal. Study-wide results and limits: Low donor cell numbers restricted donor-reactive repertoire measurement in two subjects.

Profiling relied on immunoSEQ multiplex PCR, and the TCRdb table lists in-frame clones only, not all of them. The profile shows approximately 100,000 clones, roughly four fifths of them singletons. As for this clone: Its cognate antigen is unknown.

This receptor was taken from a human donor who received a liver transplant. This specimen was CD4+ T cells from blood, taken before liver transplant.

The CDR3 region has the DNA TGTGCCAGCAGCTCCCCCACCTCAACAGGGGGCTCTGGAAACACCATATATTTT. Translating gives CASSSPTSTGGSGNTIYF. The rearrangement joins TRBV5-4 to TRBJ1-3; 8 nucleotides align to TRBD1. V lost 3 bases to trimming and J lost 0 bases; unmatched junction nucleotides: 11. The CDR3 runs 18 residues. Looked up from germline, CDR1 is SGHNT and CDR2 is YYREEE (reference sequence). The full variable domain, its missing parts supplied by reference TRBV5-4 and TRBJ1-3, is ETGVTQSPTHLIKTRGQQVTLRCSSQSGHNTVSWYQQALGQGPQFIFQYYREEENGRGNFPPRFSGLQFPNYSSELNVNALELDDSALYLCASSSPTSTGGSGNTIYFGEGSWLTVV.